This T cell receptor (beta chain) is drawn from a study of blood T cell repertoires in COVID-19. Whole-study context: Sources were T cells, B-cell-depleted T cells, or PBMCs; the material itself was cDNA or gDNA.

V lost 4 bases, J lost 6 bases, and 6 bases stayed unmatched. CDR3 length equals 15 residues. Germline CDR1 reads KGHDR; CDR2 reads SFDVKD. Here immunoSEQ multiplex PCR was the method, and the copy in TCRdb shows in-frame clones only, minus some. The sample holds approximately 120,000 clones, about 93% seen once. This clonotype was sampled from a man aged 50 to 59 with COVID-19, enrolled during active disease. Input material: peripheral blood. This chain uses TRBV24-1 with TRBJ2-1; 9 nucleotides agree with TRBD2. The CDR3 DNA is TGTGCCACCAGTGAGGGGACTAGCACACGCAATGAGCAGTTCTTC. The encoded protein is CATSEGTSTRNEQFF.